This TCR beta chain originates from a study of cytomegalovirus exposure and HLA in healthy donors. 13 Jbeta primers and 60 Vbeta primers were used for the PCR. The data were produced by immunoSEQ multiplex PCR, yet TCRdb's version contains in-frame clones alone and is incomplete. Among 100,000 to 150,000 clones listed, about 78% were seen once. Per germline, CDR1 SQVTM and CDR2 ANQGSEA. This CDR3 has 12 amino acids. With 4 bases clipped from V and 3 bases from J, the junction kept 2 bases outside the gene matches. This clonotype was obtained from a woman aged 35 to 49 in good health and CMV-seropositive. J is TRBJ1-1 and V is TRBV29-1; 7 bases line up with TRBD1. Sequencing was done on a sample of PBMCs. CDR3 DNA sequence: TGCAGCGTTGCACAGGGGTACACTGAAGCTTTCTTT. Its protein is CSVAQGYTEAFF.